The 30 T cell receptor beta chains listed next were all sequenced from one sample in a study of vaccination effects on CD4 cells after COVID-19. These receptors' targets are unknown. Expansion with viral peptide pools was applied to antigen-specific CD4+ T cells by the ViraFEST assay prior to sequencing. Culture proceeded for approximately 10 days, and CD4+ T cells were then isolated. Vaccinated recipients, who were negative for nucleocapsid antibodies, had no history of SARS-CoV-2 infection. TCRdb keeps only in-frame clones here, not all; method: immunoSEQ multiplex PCR. Of about 41,000 clones listed, roughly 70% are singletons. The material was CD4+ T cells from PBMCs cultured with HCoV-OC43 spike peptides, obtained before COVID-19 vaccination. Sample subset: HCoV-OC43 spike overlapping peptide pool stimulation. Receptor source: a human donor who received a COVID-19 vaccine.

V gene TRBV18 combines with J gene TRBJ1-3, with D possibly matching TRBD1 (5 bases). V was pared by 2 bases and J by 0 bases, with 17 bases between. Germline CDR1 and CDR2: KGHSH and LQKENI. The length of the CDR3 is 18 residues. CDR3 region: CASSPMTRGRFSGNTIYF. The DNA of the CDR3 is TGTGCCAGCTCACCAATGACCCGGGGACGGTTCTCTGGAAACACCATATATTTT.

The DNA for the CDR3 is TGTGCCAGCAGTAGACAGGGTAGTTCCTACGAGCAGTACTTC. Protein sequence: CASSRQGSSYEQYF. V is TRBV2 and J is TRBJ2-7; 7 bases are shared with TRBD1. CDR1 is SNHLY and CDR2 is FYNNEI in the germline V gene. CDR3 length equals 14 residues. After removal of 5 bases from V and 1 base from J, the junction contained 5 bases not matched to a gene.

The genes are TRBV20-1 and TRBJ2-1, with D unresolved. V gave up 3 bases and J gave up 6 bases, with 6 bases separating them. Germline V gene sequence: CDR1 DFQATT, CDR2 SNEGSKA (reference sequence). This CDR3 region has 11 residues. CDR3 in amino acids: CSASMGNEQFF. CDR3 nucleotides: TGCAGTGCTAGCATGGGCAATGAGCAGTTCTTC.

The CDR3 reads CASREDVAGHQPQHF. DNA of the CDR3: TGTGCCAGCAGGGAGGACGTCGCCGGGCATCAGCCCCAGCATTTT. V usage is TRBV28 and J usage is TRBJ1-5; no firm D call. The CDR3 spans 15 residues. Germline CDR1 MDHEN, CDR2 SYDVKM. Trimming shortened V by 6 bases and J by 5 bases, and 17 bases separated the two germline ends.

A single count supports this clone. The chain is built from TRBV6-5 and TRBJ2-3; 8 bases are shared with TRBD1. Germline V gene lookup returns CDR1 MNHEY and CDR2 SVGAGI. The J segment lost 3 bases and the V segment lost 2 bases, leaving 4 bases of the junction unmatched. The CDR3 is 15 residues long. The CDR3 region is CASSYQGALTDTQYF. In DNA, the CDR3 is TGTGCCAGCAGTTACCAGGGGGCCCTGACAGATACGCAGTATTTT.

This chain connects TRBV11-2 to TRBJ2-5; TRBD2 matches 10 bases. The V gene's germline CDR1 is SGHAT and CDR2 FQNNGV. The CDR3 loop spans 16 amino acids. The V segment lost 4 bases and the J segment 2 bases; nucleotides outside the gene matches: 7. The CDR3 here is CASSSQAGGVQETQYF. The CDR3 bases are TGTGCCAGCAGCTCCCAAGCGGGGGGGGTGCAAGAGACCCAGTACTTC.

V and J are TRBV9 and TRBJ1-4; no definite D call. Deletions cut 5 bases from V and 7 bases from J, with 18 bases between. Germline CDR1 is SGDLS and CDR2 is YYNGEE. The CDR3 consists of 15 residues. CDR3 protein: CASSGPRRNGEKLFF. In nucleotides, the CDR3 is TGTGCCAGCAGTGGGCCGAGGAGGAACGGTGAAAAACTGTTTTTT.

The rearrangement joins TRBV20-1 to TRBJ1-1; 7 bases are a match to TRBD1. The junction had 2 bases not matched to a gene; V was cut back by 1 base and J by 12 bases. Germline V gene data show CDR1 as DFQATT and CDR2 as SNEGSKA (reference sequence). CDR3 length: 10 amino acids. The CDR3 region is CSARGQGTFF. The CDR3 DNA sequence: TGCAGTGCTAGAGGACAGGGAACTTTCTTT.

The chain carries TRBV7-2 and TRBJ2-3; D tentatively fits TRBD1 or TRBD2 (5 bases each). Germline CDR1 is SGHTA and CDR2 is FQGNSA. CDR3 length: 20 amino acids. Deletions cut 0 bases from V and 0 bases from J, with 22 bases between. CDR3 residues: CASSLAGPSRGYSSTDTQYF. The CDR3 bases are TGTGCCAGCAGCTTAGCGGGACCTTCGAGGGGCTACTCTAGCACAGATACGCAGTATTTT.

The V and J genes are TRBV6-4 and TRBJ2-3, with unresolved D. The V gene's germline CDR1 is MRHNA and CDR2 SNTAGT. CDR3 length equals 15 residues. The ends were cut back, 5 bases at V and 4 bases at J, with 16 bases in the middle. The CDR3 loop reads CASSPDPSRPDTQYF. The CDR3 nucleotides are TGTGCCAGCAGTCCGGACCCCAGCCGACCAGATACGCAGTATTTT.

This clone was found once. The chain recombines TRBV4-2 with TRBJ2-1; unclear D gene. Germline assignment: CDR1 LGHNA and CDR2 YNFKEQ. This CDR3 spans 16 amino acids. The V gene lost 0 bases and the J gene lost 14 bases, with 23 bases spanning the gap. This CDR3 is CASSQDFSRVGSAEFF. CDR3 in DNA: TGTGCCAGCAGCCAAGATTTTAGCAGAGTGGGCTCCGCGGAGTTCTTC.

This clone came up a few times. V is TRBV28 and J is TRBJ1-5; possibly TRBD1 for D (5 bases). CDR3 length equals 14 residues. Trimming removed 5 bases at V and 7 bases at J, with 15 bases between. The germline gives CDR1 MDHEN, CDR2 SYDVKM. CDR3 in DNA: TGTGCCAGCAGTAAATTAGACAGATCCCAGCCCCAGCATTTT. Protein: CASSKLDRSQPQHF.

The chain is built from TRBV19 and TRBJ2-2; tentatively, D is TRBD1 or TRBD2 (5 bases each). The CDR3 covers 14 residues. Germline loops: CDR1 LNHDA, CDR2 SQIVND (reference sequence). V lost 6 bases, J lost 1 base, and 9 bases lay in between. The CDR3 region is CASRRGRNTGELFF. The CDR3 nucleotides are TGTGCCAGTAGGAGGGGCCGGAACACCGGGGAGCTGTTTTTT.

The chain uses TRBV7-2 and TRBJ2-7; D is undetermined. The ends were cut back, 0 bases at V and 3 bases at J, with 9 bases in the middle. Per the germline V gene, CDR1 is SGHTA and CDR2 is FQGNSA. The CDR3 is made up of 14 amino acids. The CDR3 is CASSLAVAFYEQYF. In DNA form, the CDR3 reads TGTGCCAGCAGCTTAGCGGTCGCATTCTACGAGCAGTACTTC.

This chain joins TRBV30 and TRBJ2-7; TRBD1 is a possible D gene (5 bases). Trimming took off 0 bases at V and 0 bases at J, with 15 bases between the two ends. The CDR3 length is 16 residues. Per germline, CDR1 GTSNPN and CDR2 SVGIG (reference sequence). CDR3 DNA sequence: TGTGCCTGGAGTGTACAGGCCCTCCCAACCTCCTACGAGCAGTACTTC. Protein product: CAWSVQALPTSYEQYF.

The chain links TRBV6-5 to TRBJ1-2; D not certain. Trimming took off 4 bases at V and 4 bases at J, with 7 bases between the two ends. Germline CDR1 MNHEY, CDR2 SVGAGI. The CDR3 sequence is 12 residues long. The DNA for the CDR3 is TGTGCCAGCAGTTCCCGACCCTATGGCTACACCTTC. As protein: CASSSRPYGYTF.

This clone turned up a few times. The V gene is TRBV7-9, the J gene TRBJ1-6, with D perhaps TRBD1 (6 bases). Trimming cost V 4 bases and J 7 bases, with 20 bases left between them. The CDR3 is 17 residues long. Germline V gene data show CDR1 as SEHNR and CDR2 as FQNEAQ (reference sequence). The CDR3 sequence is CASSSTRGQGRNSPLHF. In DNA form, the CDR3 reads TGTGCCAGCAGCTCCACCCGGGGGCAGGGACGGAATTCACCCCTCCACTTT.

This clone has just one count. The chain combines TRBV6-5 with TRBJ1-1; 10 bases are a match to TRBD1. The length of the CDR3 is 14 residues. Germline-derived CDR1 and CDR2 are MNHEY and SVGAGI. The ends lost 5 bases at V and 7 bases at J; junction bases unmatched: 7. The CDR3 sequence: CASSPDRGLGEAFF. CDR3 nucleotides: TGTGCCAGCAGTCCCGACAGGGGGCTTGGTGAAGCTTTCTTT.

J is TRBJ1-3 and V is TRBV19; D not certain. V was clipped by 1 base and J by 0 bases, with 10 bases between them. The germline gives CDR1 LNHDA, CDR2 SQIVND (reference sequence). The CDR3 covers 16 residues. The CDR3 DNA is TGTGCCAGTAGTATAGGGAAGACATCCTCTGGAAACACCATATATTTT. It translates to CASSIGKTSSGNTIYF.

V and J are TRBV29-1 and TRBJ1-6; D possibly corresponds to TRBD1 (6 bases). Between the trimmed V and J ends, which lost 4 bases and 6 bases, there was a span of 10 bases. Germline CDR1 is SQVTM and CDR2 is ANQGSEA. The CDR3 is 13 residues long. CDR3 loop: CSVGGTPNSPLHF. The CDR3 DNA sequence: TGCAGCGTTGGTGGGACACCTAATTCACCCCTCCACTTT.

The chain recombines TRBV28 with TRBJ2-1, with D perhaps TRBD1 or TRBD2 (5 bases each). Trimming took 8 bases from V and 3 from J, leaving 8 bases between them. Germline V gene data show CDR1 as MDHEN and CDR2 as SYDVKM. CDR3 length: 12 amino acids. As DNA, the CDR3 is TGTGCCAGCTGGGACCGCTACAATGAGCAGTTCTTC. It is translated as CASWDRYNEQFF. The full variable domain, its missing parts supplied by reference TRBV28 and TRBJ2-1, is DVKVTQSSRYLVKRTGEKVFLECVQDMDHENMFWYRQDPGLGLRLIYFSYDVKMKEKGDIPEGYSVSREKKERFSLILESASTNQTSMYLCASWDRYNEQFFGPGTRLTVL.

The chain recombines TRBV2 with TRBJ1-1; 11 bases are a match to TRBD1. V shed 6 bases, J shed 5 bases, and the junction held 2 bases outside the gene matches. The V gene's germline CDR1 is SNHLY and CDR2 FYNNEI. The CDR3 covers 13 residues. CDR3 bases: TGTGCCAGCAGCCGGGACAGGGGGACTGAAGCTTTCTTT. Encoded protein: CASSRDRGTEAFF.

The chain has TRBV2 and TRBJ2-2, with D perhaps TRBD2 (6 bases). Trimming stripped 3 bases from V and 5 bases from J, with 10 bases between. Germline CDR1 and CDR2: SNHLY and FYNNEI. The CDR3 is 14 amino acids. The CDR3 reads CASSENLATGELFF. Written as DNA, the CDR3 is TGTGCCAGCAGTGAGAACCTAGCGACCGGGGAGCTGTTTTTT.

The genes are TRBV19 and TRBJ1-1; TRBD1 might be the D (5 bases). Trimming shortened V by 2 bases and J by 1 base, and 17 bases separated the two germline ends. Germline V gene sequence: CDR1 LNHDA, CDR2 SQIVND (reference sequence). There are 17 residues in the CDR3. DNA of the CDR3: TGTGCCAGTAGTATATTTAGTAGCCGGAGGGGGAACACTGAAGCTTTCTTT. This translates into CASSIFSSRRGNTEAFF.

This chain's CDR3 is CASSFERGPGTQYF. In nucleotides, the CDR3 is TGTGCCAGCAGCTTCGAGCGGGGGCCGGGGACCCAGTACTTC. V gene TRBV11-2 combines with J gene TRBJ2-5; 8 bases match TRBD2. Germline trimming cut 3 bases from V and 7 bases from J; bases unmatched to any gene: 7. CDR3 length equals 14 residues. The germline V gene has CDR1 SGHAT and CDR2 FQNNGV. The full variable domain, in which reference TRBV11-2 and TRBJ2-5 provide the parts outside the CDR3, is EAGVAQSPRYKIIEKRQSVAFWCNPISGHATLYWYQQILGQGPKLLIQFQNNGVVDDSQLPKDRFSAERLKGVDSTLKIQPAKLEDSAVYLCASSFERGPGTQYFGPGTRLLVL.

The rearrangement joins TRBV11-3 to TRBJ2-5, with D maybe TRBD2 (6 bases). V lost 5 bases to trimming and J lost 5 bases, with 15 bases between them. This CDR3 is 14 amino acids long. Germline V CDR1 and CDR2: SGHNT, YENEEA. The CDR3 DNA is TGTGCCAGCAGCCCCGCCCGGGGGAGTGAGACCCAGTACTTC. Protein: CASSPARGSETQYF.

This chain links TRBV27 with TRBJ2-3, with D perhaps matching TRBD1 or TRBD2 (5 bases each). Trimming removed 5 bases from V and 1 base from J, with 16 bases in between. Germline values: CDR1 MNHEY, CDR2 SMNVEV (reference sequence). The CDR3 is 16 residues long. The CDR3 protein is CASSPIVWDRTDTQYF. In nucleotides, the CDR3 is TGTGCCAGCAGTCCCATAGTCTGGGACCGCACAGATACGCAGTATTTT.

The chain employs TRBV5-1 and TRBJ1-1; 10 positions match TRBD1. CDR1 and CDR2 (germline): SGHRS, YFSETQ. CDR3 length: 17 residues. The trim removed 1 base at V and 1 base at J, leaving 7 bases unmatched. CDR3 sequence reads: CASSLSGQGSPNTEAFF. In nucleotides, the CDR3 is TGCGCCAGCAGCTTGTCGGGACAGGGGTCTCCGAACACTGAAGCTTTCTTT. Full variable domain (missing parts from reference TRBV5-1 and TRBJ1-1): KAGVTQTPRYLIKTRGQQVTLSCSPISGHRSVSWYQQTPGQGLQFLFEYFSETQRNKGNFPGRFSGRQFSNSRSEMNVSTLELGDSALYLCASSLSGQGSPNTEAFFGQGTRLTVV.

This chain joins TRBV6-2 or TRBV6-3 and TRBJ1-2; 8 bases fit TRBD1. Trimming removed 6 bases from V and 4 bases from J; junction bases left unmatched: 4. The germline V gene encodes CDR1 MNHEY and CDR2 SVGEGT. CDR3 size: 13 residues. The CDR3 coding sequence is TGTGCCAGCAGCTGGGACAGGAGCTATGGCTACACCTTC. Translated, it gives CASSWDRSYGYTF.

This clone was observed a handful of times. The genes are TRBV5-6 and TRBJ2-7; the match to TRBD2 covers 8 bases. This CDR3 is 14 amino acids long. Per the germline V gene, CDR1 is SGHDT and CDR2 is YYEEEE. Trimming cost V 4 bases and J 0 bases; bases outside gene matches: 3. The CDR3 nucleotides read TGTGCCAGCAGCCTTAGCGGGACCTCCTACGAGCAGTACTTC. The encoded protein is CASSLSGTSYEQYF. Supplemented by reference TRBV5-6 and TRBJ2-7, the full variable domain reads DAGVTQSPTHLIKTRGQQVTLRCSPKSGHDTVSWYQQALGQGPQFIFQYYEEEERQRGNFPDRFSGHQFPNYSSELNVNALLLGDSALYLCASSLSGTSYEQYFGPGTRLTVT.